Below are 3 T cell receptor beta chains sequenced from a single sample in a study of blood T cell repertoires in COVID-19. Clones were sequenced by immunoSEQ multiplex PCR, and TCRdb holds only the in-frame ones, with some missing. Of 200,000 to 300,000 clones listed, about 87% are singletons. The sample comprised PBMCs or T cells enriched from blood (not recorded which). Every receptor here comes from a woman aged 40-49 years with acute COVID-19.

The chain joins TRBV11-3 to TRBJ2-1; 14 bases fit TRBD2. The ends lost 1 base at V and 4 bases at J; junction bases unmatched: 9. This CDR3 has 19 amino acids. CDR1 is SGHNT and CDR2 is YENEEA in the germline V gene. The CDR3 here is CASSLAGTSGSPTYNEQFF. CDR3 in DNA: TGTGCCAGCAGCTTAGCCGGGACTAGCGGGAGCCCAACTTACAATGAGCAGTTCTTC.

In its sample, this clone was seen a few times. V usage is TRBV5-1 and J usage is TRBJ1-3; D not resolved. Trimming cost V 4 bases and J 7 bases, with 12 bases left between them. From germline, CDR1 is SGHRS and CDR2 YFSETQ. The CDR3 covers 13 residues. CDR3 protein: CASSAEAGNTIYF. CDR3 DNA sequence: TGCGCCAGCAGCGCGGAAGCGGGGAACACCATATATTTT. The full variable domain, completed using reference TRBV5-1 and TRBJ1-3, is KAGVTQTPRYLIKTRGQQVTLSCSPISGHRSVSWYQQTPGQGLQFLFEYFSETQRNKGNFPGRFSGRQFSNSRSEMNVSTLELGDSALYLCASSAEAGNTIYFGEGSWLTVV.

The V and J genes are TRBV10-3 and TRBJ2-7, with TRBD2 identical over 11 bases. Germline CDR1 reads ENHRY; CDR2 reads SYGVKD. With V trimmed by 10 bases and J by 2 bases, 7 bases remained unmatched. The CDR3 is 14 amino acids. The CDR3 DNA follows: TGTGCCACTTCTAGCGGGAGGCAAACCTACGAGCAGTACTTC. Protein sequence: CATSSGRQTYEQYF.